The following is a TCR beta chain sequence with its context. Its antigen is unidentified. TCR beta libraries used about 2 micrograms of DNA from cryopreserved PBMCs. V shed 6 bases and J shed 2 bases, with 11 bases lying between them. The CDR3 sequence is 14 residues long. Germline CDR1 is MNHNS and CDR2 is SASEGT. Clones were read by immunoSEQ multiplex PCR, and TCRdb kept only the in-frame ones, dropping some. This sample carries 65,000 to 85,000 clones, 90% of them seen once, and the ten largest clones take approximately 3%. The sample originates from a study of cytotoxic CD8 clonotypes in ibrutinib-treated CLL. Overall study results and limits: Clonality increased with ibrutinib response but returned toward baseline at progression. Progressing patients had sampling times that differed from those of sustained-remission patients. Clonality (at baseline) was higher than in age-matched healthy donors and tracked circulating CD8+ T-cell counts.

The chain is built from TRBV6-1 and TRBJ1-3; D perhaps matches TRBD1 (6 bases). The TCR comes from a human donor with chronic lymphocytic leukemia. Sample: PBMCs, taken after 12 months of ibrutinib treatment. The CDR3 spells CASRSRGTGNTIYF. CDR3 sequence (DNA): TGTGCCAGCAGATCCAGGGGAACTGGAAACACCATATATTTT.